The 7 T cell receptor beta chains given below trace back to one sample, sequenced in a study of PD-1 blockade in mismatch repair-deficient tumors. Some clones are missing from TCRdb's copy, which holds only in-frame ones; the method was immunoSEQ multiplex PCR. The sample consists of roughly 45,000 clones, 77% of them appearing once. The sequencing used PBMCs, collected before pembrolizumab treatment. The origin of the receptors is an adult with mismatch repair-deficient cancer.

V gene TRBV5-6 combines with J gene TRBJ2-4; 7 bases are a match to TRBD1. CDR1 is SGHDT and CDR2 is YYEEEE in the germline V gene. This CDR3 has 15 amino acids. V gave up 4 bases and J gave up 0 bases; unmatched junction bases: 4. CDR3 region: CASSAGTAAKNIQYF. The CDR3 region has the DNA TGTGCCAGCAGCGCCGGGACAGCAGCCAAAAACATTCAGTACTTC.

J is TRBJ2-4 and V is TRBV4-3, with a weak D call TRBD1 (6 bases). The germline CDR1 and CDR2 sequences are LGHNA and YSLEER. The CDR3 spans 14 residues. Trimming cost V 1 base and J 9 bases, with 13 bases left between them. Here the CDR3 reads CASSQVQGYGIQYF. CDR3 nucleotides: TGCGCCAGCAGCCAAGTCCAGGGGTACGGCATTCAGTACTTC.

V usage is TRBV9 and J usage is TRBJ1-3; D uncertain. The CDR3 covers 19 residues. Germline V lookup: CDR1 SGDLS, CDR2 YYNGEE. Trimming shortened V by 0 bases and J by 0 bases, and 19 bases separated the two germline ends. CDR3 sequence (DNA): TGTGCCAGCAGCGTAGGCTGGTCATCTTCTCCGGGCTCTGGAAACACCATATATTTT. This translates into CASSVGWSSSPGSGNTIYF.

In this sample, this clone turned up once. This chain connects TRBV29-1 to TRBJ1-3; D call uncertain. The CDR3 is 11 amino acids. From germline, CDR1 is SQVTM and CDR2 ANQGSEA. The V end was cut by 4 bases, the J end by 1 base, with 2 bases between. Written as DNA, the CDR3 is TGCAGCGTTGTATCTGGAAACACCATATATTTT. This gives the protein CSVVSGNTIYF.

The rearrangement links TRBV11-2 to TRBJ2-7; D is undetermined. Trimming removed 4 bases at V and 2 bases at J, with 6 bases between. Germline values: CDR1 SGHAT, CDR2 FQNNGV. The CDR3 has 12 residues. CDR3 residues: CASSYSPYEQYF. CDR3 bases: TGTGCCAGCAGCTATTCACCCTACGAGCAGTACTTC.

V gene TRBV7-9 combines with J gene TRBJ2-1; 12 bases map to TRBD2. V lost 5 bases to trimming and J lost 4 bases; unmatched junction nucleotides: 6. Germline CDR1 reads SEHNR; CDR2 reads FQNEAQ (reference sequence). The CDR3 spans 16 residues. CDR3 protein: CASSPQLAGGYNEQFF. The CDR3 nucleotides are TGTGCCAGCAGCCCACAACTAGCGGGAGGTTACAATGAGCAGTTCTTC.

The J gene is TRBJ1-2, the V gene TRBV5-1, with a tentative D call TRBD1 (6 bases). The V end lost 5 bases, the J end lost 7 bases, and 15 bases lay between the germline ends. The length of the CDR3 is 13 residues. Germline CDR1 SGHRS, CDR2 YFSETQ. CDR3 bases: TGCGCCAGCAGATCGGCAGGGGAGTCTGGCTACACCTTC. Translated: CASRSAGESGYTF.